This is a list of T cell receptor beta chains from one sample in a study of T cell responses to AZD1222 COVID-19 vaccine. Clones were read by immunoSEQ multiplex PCR, and TCRdb kept only the in-frame ones, dropping some. Of 97,000 or so clones detected, around 87% appear once; the ten largest clones hold approximately 5%. This sample comprised peripheral blood, obtained on day 0 of AZD1222 vaccination. The receptors were sampled from an adult in good health. Each CDR3 is given with its conserved first and last residue. Fields, in order: clone size, D gene, J gene, V gene, CDR3 protein, CDR3 DNA. A D gene is named only where the DNA matches it firmly. Expanded clones get a size class; other rows say once, few or many, or leave the size out.

.	.	TRBJ2-7	TRBV5-1	CASSLVTGTDGEQYF	TGCGCCAGCAGCTTGGTAACCGGGACGGACGGCGAGCAGTACTTC
once	TRBD2	TRBJ2-1	TRBV2	CATLLAGGREQFF	TGTGCCACCTTACTAGCGGGGGGGCGTGAGCAGTTCTTC
once	.	TRBJ2-1	TRBV28	CASSLWSNEQFF	TGTGCCAGCAGTTTATGGAGCAATGAGCAGTTCTTC
.	TRBD1	TRBJ1-2	TRBV6-2/TRBV6-3	CASSYDGTGGYGYTF	TGTGCCAGCAGTTACGATGGTACAGGGGGCTATGGCTACACCTTC
.	.	TRBJ1-2	TRBV28	CASSWTVIGYTF	TGTGCCAGCAGTTGGACAGTGATCGGCTACACCTTC
.	TRBD2	TRBJ2-2	TRBV5-4	CASSPGTSGRITGELFF	TGTGCCAGCAGCCCGGGGACTAGCGGGAGAATAACCGGGGAGCTGTTTTTT
.	.	TRBJ2-5	TRBV11-3	CASSPGDRTSNGETQYF	TGTGCCAGCAGCCCGGGCGATCGGACCTCCAACGGGGAGACCCAGTACTTC
.	.	TRBJ2-7	TRBV7-8	CASSFGQGPSYEQYF	TGTGCCAGCAGCTTCGGTCAGGGACCCTCCTACGAGCAGTACTTC
.	.	TRBJ1-5	TRBV2	CASSEGTLSNQPQHF	TGTGCCAGCAGTGAGGGGACACTTAGCAATCAGCCCCAGCATTTT
once	.	TRBJ1-1	TRBV7-8	CASSLAGGPTEAFF	TGTGCCAGCAGCTTAGCCGGGGGGCCTACTGAAGCTTTCTTT
.	.	TRBJ2-1	TRBV6-5	CASTGLGTNNEQFF	TGTGCCAGCACCGGACTGGGGACGAACAATGAGCAGTTCTTC
.	TRBD2	TRBJ2-1	TRBV14	CASSQLAGKTSYNEQFF	TGTGCCAGCAGCCAATTAGCGGGGAAGACCTCCTACAATGAGCAGTTCTTC
.	.	TRBJ1-1	TRBV2	CASSEVRVITEAFF	TGTGCCAGCAGTGAGGTCAGGGTAATCACTGAAGCTTTCTTT
.	.	TRBJ2-1	TRBV13	CASSPMGRLATNNEQFF	TGTGCCAGCAGCCCCATGGGACGGCTAGCGACTAACAATGAGCAGTTCTTC
.	.	TRBJ2-3	TRBV7-9	CASSQMGSSTDTQYF	TGTGCCAGCAGCCAAATGGGGTCTAGCACAGATACGCAGTATTTT
.	.	TRBJ2-3	TRBV2	CASKVSPGTDTQYF	TGTGCCAGCAAGGTGTCGCCCGGCACAGATACGCAGTATTTT
once	.	TRBJ2-5	TRBV7-2	CASSLVSKTQETQYF	TGTGCCAGCAGCTTAGTGTCCAAAACTCAAGAGACCCAGTACTTC
once	.	TRBJ2-1	TRBV3-1/TRBV3-2	CASSQDRIHRSYNEQFF	TGTGCCAGCAGCCAAGATAGGATCCACCGCTCCTACAATGAGCAGTTCTTC
few	TRBD2	TRBJ2-7	TRBV5-1	CASSLGGLALEQYF	TGCGCCAGCAGCTTGGGAGGACTAGCTTTAGAGCAGTACTTC
.	.	TRBJ2-1	TRBV7-3	CASSAPGPFTNEQFF	TGTGCCAGCAGCGCCCCGGGACCTTTTACCAATGAGCAGTTCTTC
.	.	TRBJ1-3	TRBV27	CASSLSFGNTIYF	TGTGCCAGCAGTTTATCGTTCGGGAACACCATATATTTT
.	TRBD1	TRBJ2-6	TRBV9	CASSKDRALLFLTF	TGTGCCAGCAGCAAGGACAGGGCCCTTTTGTTCCTGACTTTC
.	TRBD2	TRBJ2-1	TRBV7-9	CASSLVSGGGEQFF	TGTGCCAGCAGCTTAGTTAGCGGGGGTGGTGAGCAGTTCTTC
once	.	TRBJ2-7	TRBV19	CASSLRDSPSYEQYF	TGTGCCAGTAGTCTCCGGGATAGCCCCTCCTACGAGCAGTACTTC
.	.	TRBJ1-5	TRBV2	CASCASNQPQHF	TGTGCCAGCTGTGCTAGCAATCAGCCCCAGCATTTT
.	.	TRBJ1-2	TRBV30	CASAEVRAGYTF	TGTGCCTCGGCCGAGGTCAGAGCTGGCTACACCTTC
.	.	TRBJ1-2	TRBV21-1	CASRRDRLGIRPTLLYGYTF	TGTGCCAGCAGACGAGACAGGCTGGGGATTCGACCCACCCTACTCTATGGCTACACCTTC
.	TRBD1	TRBJ1-6	TRBV7-9	CASSLSTGVNSPLHF	TGTGCCAGCAGCCTGAGCACAGGGGTGAATTCACCCCTCCACTTT
.	TRBD1	TRBJ1-5	TRBV5-6	CASSFTGVVQPQHF	TGTGCCAGCAGCTTTACAGGGGTTGTTCAGCCCCAGCATTTT
few	.	TRBJ1-2	TRBV3-1/TRBV3-2	CASSRGYGYGYTF	TGTGCCAGCAGCCGCGGGTACGGCTATGGCTACACCTTC
.	.	TRBJ2-2	TRBV5-1	CASSLPDTGELFF	TGCGCCAGCAGCTTGCCGGACACCGGGGAGCTGTTTTTT
.	TRBD1	TRBJ1-2	TRBV5-6	CASSAGQGGSGYTF	TGTGCCAGCAGCGCCGGACAGGGGGGTAGTGGCTACACCTTC
.	.	TRBJ1-5	TRBV10-3	CAISESNNQPQHF	TGTGCCATCAGTGAGTCGAACAATCAGCCCCAGCATTTT
once	.	TRBJ2-5	TRBV6-2/TRBV6-3	CASSCGGKKETQYF	TGTGCCAGCAGTTGTGGCGGGAAAAAAGAGACCCAGTACTTC
.	.	TRBJ2-5	TRBV5-1	CASSLAARVTEETQYF	TGCGCCAGCAGCTTGGCCGCAAGGGTTACCGAGGAGACCCAGTACTTC
once	TRBD1	TRBJ1-2	TRBV2	CATETGGYGYTF	TGTGCCACCGAGACAGGGGGCTATGGCTACACCTTC